This T cell receptor (beta chain) was identified during a study of T cell clonotyping in hematopoietic cell transplantation. Recipient blood drawn about 28 days pretransplant and days 30, 100, 180 after. Method: immunoSEQ multiplex PCR; TCRdb's copy keeps in-frame clones and lacks some. The data show about 16,000 clones, approximately 60% seen once. Trimming removed 4 bases at V and 2 bases at J, with 8 bases between. The CDR3 is made up of 13 amino acids. Germline CDR1 and CDR2: ENHRY and SYGVKD. Comment on this clone: What it recognizes is unknown.

General observations from the study: Broader posttransplant TCR repertoire diversity was predicted by graft donor and pretransplant recipient Inverse Simpson Index values. No sorting was done, leaving CD4 and CD8 contributions mixed. Pathologically expanded recipient clonotypes increased progressively from day 30 to day 180 as diversity fell.

This clonotype was sampled from a male patient between 45 and 59 years old who had an allogeneic stem cell transplant from an unrelated donor, so T cells may come from the graft donor. Some clones in this sample may be carry-over from other donors' samples. The J gene is TRBJ1-2, the V gene TRBV10-3; possibly TRBD1 for D (6 bases). The input for sequencing was PBMCs, taken 30 days after allogeneic stem cell transplant. CDR3 region: CAISGDRNYGYTF. CDR3 in DNA: TGTGCCATCAGTGGAGACAGGAACTATGGCTACACCTTC.